This T cell receptor beta chain was recorded in a study of naive and memory T cell subsets. General study results and limits: More TCRs at tuberculin sites were read as hypersensitivity T cell infiltration.

Remarks on this clonotype: What it binds is unknown.

Four PCR rounds used nested alpha and beta constant region primers plus the SP2 primer. From the UMI-ligation and nested PCR reads, TCRdb called clonotypes with MiXCR, one entry per CDR3 protein. The table has 35,000 to 40,000 distinct CDR3 sequences, approximately 11% seen once. The J segment lost 5 bases and the V segment lost 7 bases, leaving 11 bases of the junction unmatched. The CDR3 has 16 amino acids. Noted treatment: skin biopsy from PPD injection site in Mantoux-positive individual. TCR cDNA received a 3' ligated oligonucleotide that carried a UMI. Individuals with a positive Mantoux test gave biopsies from PPD-injected skin. Cells were not sorted; total RNA input targeted roughly 1 to 1000 ng.

Sequencing was performed on skin, taken from a tuberculin skin test site. The sequence was collected from an adult in good health. The chain links TRBV12-3 or TRBV12-4 to TRBJ2-2; 9 bases agree with TRBD1. CDR3 in DNA: TGTGCCAGCATTCCAACCGGGACAGGGAAGACCGGGGAGCTGTTTTTT. Translated, it gives CASIPTGTGKTGELFF.